The next 18 T cell receptor beta chains were all read from a single sample in a study of T-cell reconstitution after alpha-beta-depleted transplantation in children. The TCRbeta library incorporated unique molecular identifiers. TCRdb reprocessed the PCR reads via MiXCR and lists one record per CDR3 protein. This table has 450,000 to 700,000 distinct CDR3 sequences, over 25% appearing once. Here the sequenced sample was PBMCs, taken before TCRalphabeta/CD19-depleted stem cell transplant. Receptor source: a boy in the first two years of life with Wiskott-Aldrich syndrome, due to receive a stem cell transplant.

This chain links TRBV5-1 with TRBJ2-1; 14 nucleotides match TRBD2. Germline CDR1 is SGHRS and CDR2 is YFSETQ. The V gene end was trimmed by 6 bases and the J gene end by 5 bases; junction bases not matched to a gene: 4. This CDR3 has 15 amino acids. CDR3 residues: CASTPGLAGDNEQFF. The DNA for the CDR3 is TGCGCCAGCACCCCGGGACTAGCGGGAGACAATGAGCAGTTCTTC.

This chain uses TRBV5-1 with TRBJ1-1; TRBD1 agrees at 8 bases. The V gene end was trimmed by 4 bases and the J gene end by 8 bases; junction bases not matched to a gene: 13. The CDR3 contains 15 residues. Germline lookup yields CDR1 SGHRS and CDR2 YFSETQ. The CDR3 DNA reads TGCGCCAGCAGCATGAGACAGGGGCGGCCTACGGAAGCTTTCTTT. Amino acids: CASSMRQGRPTEAFF.

V and J are TRBV2 and TRBJ2-3; 7 bases agree with TRBD2. Per germline, CDR1 SNHLY and CDR2 FYNNEI. The CDR3 length is 13 residues. The ends lost 6 bases at V and 6 bases at J; junction bases unmatched: 6. CDR3 in DNA: TGTGCCAGCAGCCGGGACTATATGGATACGCAGTATTTT. It codes for CASSRDYMDTQYF.

V usage is TRBV5-1 and J usage is TRBJ2-3; TRBD2 matches at 11 bases. Germline V gene lookup returns CDR1 SGHRS and CDR2 YFSETQ. J lost 4 bases, V lost 4 bases, and 5 bases had no gene match. There are 15 residues in the CDR3. CDR3 in amino acids: CASSIAGGQADTQYF. Written as DNA, the CDR3 is TGCGCCAGCAGCATAGCGGGAGGGCAGGCAGATACGCAGTATTTT.

The chain couples TRBV5-1 to TRBJ1-1; D perhaps matches TRBD1 (6 bases). The CDR3 totals 16 residues. Looked up from germline, CDR1 is SGHRS and CDR2 is YFSETQ. Trimming pared 1 base from V and 1 base from J, leaving 14 bases between. The CDR3 DNA sequence: TGCGCCAGCAGCTTGAGGGGGGGGATCGGGAACACTGAAGCTTTCTTT. Encoded protein: CASSLRGGIGNTEAFF.

The table lists this clonotype with a few counts. V usage is TRBV30 and J usage is TRBJ2-7; possible D gene TRBD1, 5 bases. This CDR3 is built from 13 residues. Germline-derived CDR1 and CDR2 are GTSNPN and SVGIG (reference sequence). V was trimmed by 7 bases and J by 9 bases, leaving 22 bases between them. The CDR3 DNA reads as TGTGCCTTTGACAGATTTCGGATGTTAGGGCAGTACTTC. This sequence encodes CAFDRFRMLGQYF.

The rearrangement joins TRBV19 to TRBJ1-5, with 7 nucleotides matching TRBD1. Per germline, CDR1 LNHDA and CDR2 SQIVND (reference sequence). The CDR3 sequence is 16 residues long. With 6 bases clipped from V and 6 bases from J, the junction kept 14 bases outside the gene matches. CDR3 sequence: CASRTNSDRAGQPQHF. As DNA, the CDR3 is TGTGCCAGTAGGACTAATTCCGACAGGGCAGGTCAGCCCCAGCATTTT.

This clonotype appeared a few times. The chain combines TRBV4-2 with TRBJ1-2, with no clear D. The ends were cut back, 5 bases at V and 0 bases at J, with 13 bases in the middle. The CDR3 runs 15 residues. Germline loops: CDR1 LGHNA, CDR2 YNFKEQ. The CDR3 is CASSTQGYTNYGYTF. As DNA, the CDR3 is TGTGCCAGCAGCACCCAAGGCTATACTAACTATGGCTACACCTTC.

V and J are TRBV20-1 and TRBJ2-1, with 15 bases aligning to TRBD2. Germline V gene data show CDR1 as DFQATT and CDR2 as SNEGSKA (reference sequence). Trimming at V came to 2 bases and at J to 5 bases, leaving 7 bases not matched to a gene. The CDR3 is 17 amino acids. The CDR3 nucleotides read TGCAGTGCTAGACCGGGACTAGCGGGAGGTAGGAACAATGAGCAGTTCTTC. Amino acids: CSARPGLAGGRNNEQFF.

The J gene is TRBJ2-3, the V gene TRBV6-5, with unresolved D. The V and J ends lost 2 bases and 2 bases respectively, with 14 bases between them. Germline-derived CDR1 and CDR2 are MNHEY and SVGAGI. The CDR3 is 16 amino acids. This CDR3 reads CASSYERKDFTDTQYF. The CDR3 DNA reads as TGTGCCAGCAGTTACGAGCGCAAAGACTTCACAGATACGCAGTATTTT.

The chain combines TRBV5-1 with TRBJ2-1, with 7 bases fitting TRBD2. This CDR3 contains 16 residues. Germline assignment: CDR1 SGHRS and CDR2 YFSETQ. V trimming: 4 bases; J trimming: 0 bases; junction bases outside the gene matches: 7. The CDR3: CASSGGDLSSYNEQFF. CDR3 DNA: TGCGCCAGCAGCGGGGGGGACCTGAGCTCCTACAATGAGCAGTTCTTC.

The chain is built from TRBV5-1 and TRBJ2-7, with 11 nucleotides matching TRBD1. There are 14 residues in the CDR3. Trimming at V came to 4 bases and at J to 2 bases, leaving 2 bases not matched to a gene. CDR1 and CDR2 from the germline V gene are SGHRS and YFSETQ. CDR3 nucleotides: TGCGCCAGCAGCGGACAGGGGGCTACCTACGAGCAGTACTTC. Encoded protein: CASSGQGATYEQYF. The complete variable domain, with remaining parts taken from reference TRBV5-1 and TRBJ2-7, reads KAGVTQTPRYLIKTRGQQVTLSCSPISGHRSVSWYQQTPGQGLQFLFEYFSETQRNKGNFPGRFSGRQFSNSRSEMNVSTLELGDSALYLCASSGQGATYEQYFGPGTRLTVT.

This clonotype was observed a few times. The rearrangement joins TRBV29-1 to TRBJ2-3; D uncertain. The ends were cut back, 6 bases at V and 0 bases at J, with 7 bases in the middle. Germline CDR1 and CDR2: SQVTM and ANQGSEA. This CDR3 is 12 amino acids long. This chain's CDR3 is CSVKDSTDTQYF. CDR3 coding DNA: TGCAGCGTGAAGGACAGCACAGATACGCAGTATTTT.

This clonotype was seen a few times. V and J are TRBV25-1 and TRBJ1-2, with TRBD1 matching 8 bases. V shed 4 bases, J shed 8 bases, and the junction held 3 bases outside the gene matches. Germline CDR1 and CDR2: MGHDK and SYGVNS. The CDR3 runs to 12 residues. CDR3 loop: CASSVRDRGYTF. In DNA, the CDR3 is TGTGCCAGCAGTGTCCGGGACAGGGGCTACACCTTC.

The chain uses TRBV4-2 and TRBJ2-3; a weak D match, TRBD1 (5 bases). This CDR3 has 18 amino acids. The germline V gene has CDR1 LGHNA and CDR2 YNFKEQ. V was pared by 0 bases and J by 2 bases, with 18 bases between. The CDR3 sequence is CASSQDPPGLGATDTQYF. As DNA, the CDR3 is TGTGCCAGCAGCCAAGATCCCCCGGGCCTAGGGGCCACAGATACGCAGTATTTT.

The chain links TRBV10-3 to TRBJ2-1, with 12 bases matching TRBD2. CDR3 length: 14 residues. J was trimmed by 9 bases and V by 8 bases; bases with no gene match: 8. Germline CDR1 is ENHRY and CDR2 is SYGVKD. The CDR3 region is CAIGGRLAGVEQFF. The CDR3 DNA sequence: TGTGCCATCGGGGGCCGACTAGCGGGAGTTGAGCAGTTCTTC.

This clonotype turned up a few times. The chain employs TRBV11-2 and TRBJ2-2; D unresolved. V was clipped by 1 base and J by 4 bases, with 13 bases between them. The CDR3 consists of 16 residues. Germline V CDR1 and CDR2: SGHAT, FQNNGV. CDR3 sequence: CASSLGVTPTTGELFF. DNA of the CDR3: TGTGCCAGCAGCTTAGGTGTGACTCCTACCACCGGGGAGCTGTTTTTT.

This clonotype was observed a handful of times. The rearrangement uses TRBV5-1 and TRBJ2-3, with D possibly TRBD2 on 5 matching bases. V was clipped by 4 bases and J by 5 bases, with 11 bases between them. This CDR3 is 13 amino acids long. Germline loops: CDR1 SGHRS, CDR2 YFSETQ. Here the CDR3 reads CASSHGLRDTQYF. The CDR3 region has the DNA TGCGCCAGCAGCCACGGACTGCGAGATACGCAGTATTTT.